This TCR beta chain was recovered during a study of T cells expressing NK-cell markers. Study findings and constraints: These clonotypes additionally ranked first within the CD3+CD56-NKG2C+ fraction of a handful of donors.

Concerning this clonotype: Its antigen is still unknown.

TCRdb re-called the 5' RACE reads; one entry per CDR3 protein, DNA not given. This table holds approximately 170,000 distinct CDR3 sequences. This CDR3 is 15 amino acids long. Germline loops: CDR1 SGHVS, CDR2 FQNEAQ. This sequence was found in a man aged 18-70 years in good health. The chain couples TRBV7-8 to TRBJ1-1; lacking DNA, the TRBD1 call made by TCRdb goes unchecked. The specimen sequenced was blood T cells: a sorted CD56 or NKG2C T cell subset, CD4+ or CD8+ T cells, or bulk PBMC T cells (not recorded which). Here the CDR3 reads CASSLEVQGYTEAFF.